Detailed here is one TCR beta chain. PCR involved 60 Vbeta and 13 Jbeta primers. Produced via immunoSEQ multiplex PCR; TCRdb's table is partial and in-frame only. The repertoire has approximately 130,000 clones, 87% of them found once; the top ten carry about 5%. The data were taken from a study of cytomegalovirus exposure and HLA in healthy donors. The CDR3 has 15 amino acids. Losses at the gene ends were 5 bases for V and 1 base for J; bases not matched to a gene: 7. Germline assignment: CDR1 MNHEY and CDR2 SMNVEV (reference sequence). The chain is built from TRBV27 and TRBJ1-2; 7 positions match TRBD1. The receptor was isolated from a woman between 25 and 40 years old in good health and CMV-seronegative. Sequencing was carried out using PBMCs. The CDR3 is CASSEEGAHNYGYTF. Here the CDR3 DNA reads TGTGCCAGCAGTGAGGAGGGGGCACATAACTATGGCTACACCTTC.